Following are 8 T cell receptor beta chains from one sample sequenced in a study of beta chain features in type 1 diabetes. Every isolated RNA sample was fully reverse transcribed, so sequencing captured expressed TCRB transcripts. Profiled with immunoSEQ multiplex PCR; TCRdb holds only in-frame clones, not every one. The table records around 650,000 clones, roughly 12% of them present only once. Their recognized antigens are unknown. Study results and caveats: Shorter TCRB CDR3s, moderately but significantly so, were found in Type 1 diabetes patients in all four CD4+ subsets.

Sequenced input: naive CD4+ T cells from blood. These receptors came from a man aged 25 to 40 with type 1 diabetes.

The chain links TRBV28 to TRBJ1-5, with D unresolved. Trimming shortened V by 6 bases and J by 9 bases, and 12 bases separated the two germline ends. Germline V gene sequence: CDR1 MDHEN, CDR2 SYDVKM. This CDR3 has 12 amino acids. The CDR3 bases are TGTGCCAGCAGCCGACGGACCGGGCCCCAGCATTTT. Protein: CASSRRTGPQHF.

This clone showed up just a few times. The chain combines TRBV7-2 with TRBJ2-2; D is ambiguous. The V end lost 2 bases, the J end lost 6 bases, and 16 bases lay between the germline ends. The germline gives CDR1 SGHTA, CDR2 FQGNSA. The CDR3 has 16 residues. CDR3: CASSLLHGPKAGELFF. The CDR3 DNA is TGTGCCAGCAGCTTACTTCACGGGCCGAAGGCCGGGGAGCTGTTTTTT.

This clone was seen a handful of times. The CDR3 coding sequence is TGTGCCAGCAGTGAAACTGGCGGGACAGATACGCAGTATTTT. This encodes CASSETGGTDTQYF. This rearrangement joins TRBV2 to TRBJ2-3; D is possibly TRBD2 (5 bases). CDR3 length equals 14 residues. Germline loops: CDR1 SNHLY, CDR2 FYNNEI. V lost 2 bases and J 3 bases, leaving 9 bases between the germline ends.

This chain links TRBV14 with TRBJ2-1; D is tentatively TRBD1 or TRBD2 (5 bases each). Deletions cut 5 bases from V and 7 bases from J, with 12 bases between. This CDR3 spans 13 amino acids. From germline, CDR1 is SGHDN and CDR2 FVKESK. DNA of the CDR3: TGTGCCAGCAGCGAGGGGCGGCAGAATGAGCAGTTCTTC. Residues: CASSEGRQNEQFF.

This clone has a handful of counts. V and J are TRBV7-2 and TRBJ1-2; TRBD1 matches 9 bases. The junction had 4 bases not matched to a gene; V was cut back by 1 base and J by 4 bases. This CDR3 is built from 15 residues. Germline V gives CDR1 SGHTA, CDR2 FQGNSA. The CDR3 DNA sequence: TGTGCCAGCAGCTTAGTGGTGACAGGGGGCTATGGCTACACCTTC. Translation: CASSLVVTGGYGYTF.

This clone was counted between two and nine times. Here the CDR3 DNA reads TGTGCCAGCATGGATGCGGCCTGGGGAGAGACCCAGTACTTC. Translated: CASMDAAWGETQYF. The V gene is TRBV2, the J gene TRBJ2-5, with no clear D. The CDR3 contains 14 residues. Between the trimmed V and J ends, which lost 7 bases and 4 bases, there was a span of 16 bases. Germline loops: CDR1 SNHLY, CDR2 FYNNEI.

The chain couples TRBV11-1 to TRBJ2-5, with no clear D. Trimming stripped 3 bases from V and 0 bases from J, with 8 bases between. The CDR3 runs to 14 residues. In germline, CDR1 is SGHAT, CDR2 FQDESV (reference sequence). The CDR3 protein is CASSFRANQETQYF. DNA for the CDR3: TGTGCCAGCAGCTTTCGTGCGAACCAAGAGACCCAGTACTTC.

This clone was seen a handful of times. The chain is built from TRBV7-2 and TRBJ2-7, with D maybe TRBD2 (5 bases). V was trimmed by 1 base and J by 1 base, leaving 14 bases between them. Per germline, CDR1 SGHTA and CDR2 FQGNSA. The CDR3 loop spans 16 amino acids. CDR3 coding DNA: TGTGCCAGCAGCTTAGGCCTTGGCGGGCAATCCTACGAGCAGTACTTC. Translation: CASSLGLGGQSYEQYF.